The clone carrying this T cell receptor beta chain was recorded only once. The antigen remains unidentified. V lost 5 bases and J lost 5; bases outside the gene matches: 11. Germline V gene lookup returns CDR1 SQVTM and CDR2 ANQGSEA. The CDR3 loop spans 14 amino acids. This entry comes from a study of CD8+ T cells in alopecia areata. For the study at large: Patients received oral tofacitinib, 5 to 10 mg twice daily, for moderate-to-severe alopecia areata.

General study points: On tofacitinib, scalp and blood still held many of the expanded lesional clones. The treated group had a single nonresponder, limiting CD8+ expansion-response conclusions. Sequencing of scalp samples also captures resident alphabeta T cells of normal skin.

Treatment described: oral pan-JAK inhibitor, 5-10 mg twice daily. RNA extraction was followed by reverse transcription into cDNA, which acted as the sequencing template. Sequencing used immunoSEQ multiplex PCR; TCRdb keeps in-frame clones, though not all of them. The sample has approximately 150,000 clones, around 86% seen once. This receptor was taken from a human donor with alopecia areata. The material was CD8+ T cells sorted from blood, obtained at week 4, from a patient treated with tofacitinib. The genes are TRBV29-1 and TRBJ2-7, with TRBD2 matching 8 bases. The CDR3 bases are TGCAGCGTTTCCCGGGGGGGTCACGCCGACGAGCAGTACTTC. It is translated as CSVSRGGHADEQYF.